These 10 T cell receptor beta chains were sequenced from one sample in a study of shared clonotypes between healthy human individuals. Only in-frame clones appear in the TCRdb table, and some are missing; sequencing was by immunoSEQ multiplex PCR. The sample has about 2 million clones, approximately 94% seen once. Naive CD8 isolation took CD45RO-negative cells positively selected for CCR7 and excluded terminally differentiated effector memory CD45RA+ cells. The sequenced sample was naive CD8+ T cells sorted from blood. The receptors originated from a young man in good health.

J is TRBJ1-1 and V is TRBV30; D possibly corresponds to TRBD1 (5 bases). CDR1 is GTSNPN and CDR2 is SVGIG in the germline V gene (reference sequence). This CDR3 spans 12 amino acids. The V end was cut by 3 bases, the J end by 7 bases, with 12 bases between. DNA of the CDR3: TGTGCCTGGAGCATCGGGGGGGGTGAAGCTTTCTTT. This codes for CAWSIGGGEAFF.

The CDR3 sequence is CASSLSTGEGPGETQYF. DNA for the CDR3: TGTGCCAGCAGCTTATCGACAGGCGAAGGGCCAGGGGAGACCCAGTACTTC. The rearrangement joins TRBV7-9 to TRBJ2-5; tentatively, D is TRBD1 (6 bases). With 2 bases removed from V and 5 bases from J, the gap between germline ends came to 21 bases. This CDR3 has 17 residues. Germline CDR1 and CDR2: SEHNR and FQNEAQ (reference sequence).

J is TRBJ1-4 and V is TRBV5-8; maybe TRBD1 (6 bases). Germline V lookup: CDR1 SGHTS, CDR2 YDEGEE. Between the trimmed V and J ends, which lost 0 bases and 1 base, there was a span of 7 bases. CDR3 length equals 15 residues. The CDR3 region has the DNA TGTGCCAGCAGCTTGGGGACAGTAACTAATGAAAAACTGTTTTTT. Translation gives CASSLGTVTNEKLFF.

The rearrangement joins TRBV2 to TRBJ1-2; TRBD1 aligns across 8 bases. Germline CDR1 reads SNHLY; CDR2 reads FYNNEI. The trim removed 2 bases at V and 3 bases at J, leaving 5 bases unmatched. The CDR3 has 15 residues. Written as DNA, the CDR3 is TGTGCCAGCAGTGAAAACAGGGGGGCCCACTATGGCTACACCTTC. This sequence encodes CASSENRGAHYGYTF.

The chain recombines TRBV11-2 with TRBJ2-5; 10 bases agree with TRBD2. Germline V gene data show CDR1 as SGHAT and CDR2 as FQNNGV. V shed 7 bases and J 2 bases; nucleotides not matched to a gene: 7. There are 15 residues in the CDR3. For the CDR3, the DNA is TGTGCCAGCAACAGAGCGGGAGGGAGGCAAGAGACCCAGTACTTC. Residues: CASNRAGGRQETQYF.

Written as DNA, the CDR3 is TGCGCCAGCAGCCAAGTTCTAGCGGGGATCTCCTACGAGCAGTACTTC. Its translation is CASSQVLAGISYEQYF. The chain combines TRBV4-1 with TRBJ2-7; TRBD2 matches 9 bases. Germline V gene data show CDR1 as MGHRA and CDR2 as YSYEKL. J lost 0 bases, V lost 1 base, and 4 bases had no gene match. CDR3 length: 16 amino acids.

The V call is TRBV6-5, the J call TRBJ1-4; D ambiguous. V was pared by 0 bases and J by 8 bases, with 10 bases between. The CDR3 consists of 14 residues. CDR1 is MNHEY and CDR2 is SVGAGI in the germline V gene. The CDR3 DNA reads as TGTGCCAGCAGTTACTCTATGGTTGGAGAAAAACTGTTTTTT. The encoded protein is CASSYSMVGEKLFF.

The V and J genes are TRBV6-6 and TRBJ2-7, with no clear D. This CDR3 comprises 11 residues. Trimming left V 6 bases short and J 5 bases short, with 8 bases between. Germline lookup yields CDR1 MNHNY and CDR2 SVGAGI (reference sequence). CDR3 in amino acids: CASRSTNEQYF. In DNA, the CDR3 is TGTGCCAGCAGGTCGACAAACGAGCAGTACTTC.

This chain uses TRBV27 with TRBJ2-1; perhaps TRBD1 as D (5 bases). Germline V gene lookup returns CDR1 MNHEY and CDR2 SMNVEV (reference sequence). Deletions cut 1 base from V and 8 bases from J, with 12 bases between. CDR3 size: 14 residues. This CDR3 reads CASSLYRIKDEQFF. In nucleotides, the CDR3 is TGTGCCAGCAGTTTATACAGGATAAAGGATGAGCAGTTCTTC.

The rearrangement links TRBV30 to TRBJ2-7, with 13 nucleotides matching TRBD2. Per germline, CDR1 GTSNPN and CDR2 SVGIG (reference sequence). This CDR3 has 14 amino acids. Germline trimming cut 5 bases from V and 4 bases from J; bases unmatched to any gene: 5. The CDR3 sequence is CAWALAGGGYEQYF. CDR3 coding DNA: TGTGCCTGGGCACTAGCGGGAGGGGGATACGAGCAGTACTTC. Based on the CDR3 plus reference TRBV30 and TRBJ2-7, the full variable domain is SQTIHQWPATLVQPVGSPLSLECTVEGTSNPNLYWYRQAAGRGLQLLFYSVGIGQISSEVPQNLSASRPQDRQFILSSKKLLLSDSGFYLCAWALAGGGYEQYFGPGTRLTVT.